This T cell receptor (beta chain) was obtained from a study of shared clonotypes between healthy human individuals. Study in general: Researchers drew samples from a couple of women and three men aged 18 to 49. A donor's plate count was three for CD4 naive and three for CD4 memory; CD8 naive had two and CD8 memory one.

In germline, CDR1 is SGHAT, CDR2 FQNNGV. The CDR3 consists of 17 residues. Trimming removed 2 bases at V and 1 base at J, with 16 bases between. The method was immunoSEQ multiplex PCR; TCRdb's version includes in-frame clones alone and lacks a portion of them. The data show about 1,500,000 clones, with around 97% seen just once and 1.2% held by the top ten. The TCR sequence derives from a man aged 25 to 45 in good health. Sequencing input: naive CD4+ T cells sorted from blood. The sample's subset: CD45RA+ positively selected. The chain combines TRBV11-2 with TRBJ2-3; D could derive from TRBD1 or TRBD2 (7 bases each). CDR3 coding DNA: TGTGCCAGCAGCTTAAGGTCAGGGGGGGTTCGCACAGATACGCAGTATTTT. Amino acids: CASSLRSGGVRTDTQYF.